The 19 T cell receptor beta chains given below trace back to one sample, sequenced in a study of blood T cell repertoires in COVID-19. Clones were sequenced by immunoSEQ multiplex PCR, and TCRdb holds only the in-frame ones, with some missing. The sample has 230,000 or so clones, approximately 90% seen once. Input material: PBMCs or T cells enriched from blood (not recorded which). The receptors shown here come from a woman under 40 who had recovered from COVID-19.

CDR3 region: CASTNRDRVYEQYF. In DNA form, the CDR3 reads TGTGCCAGCACTAACCGGGACAGGGTCTACGAGCAGTACTTC. The J gene is TRBJ2-7, the V gene TRBV6-5; 9 nucleotides align to TRBD1. Germline trimming cut 7 bases from V and 3 bases from J; bases unmatched to any gene: 7. Looked up from germline, CDR1 is MNHEY and CDR2 is SVGAGI. The CDR3 length is 14 residues.

This clone was counted only a few times. This chain links TRBV2 with TRBJ1-5, with 7 bases lining up with TRBD1. Germline V gene sequence: CDR1 SNHLY, CDR2 FYNNEI. The V and J ends lost 6 bases and 6 bases, in that order; junction bases with no gene match: 14. This CDR3 is built from 16 residues. The CDR3, as DNA: TGTGCCAGCAGGGCCTCTCAGGGGGTCCAGAGTCAGCCCCAGCATTTT. Amino acids: CASRASQGVQSQPQHF.

This rearrangement joins TRBV20-1 to TRBJ1-1; 7 bases fit TRBD1. After removal of 5 bases from V and 11 bases from J, the junction contained 8 bases not matched to a gene. Germline V gene data show CDR1 as DFQATT and CDR2 as SNEGSKA (reference sequence). The CDR3 length is 11 residues. CDR3 DNA sequence: TGCAGTGCTCCTGACAGGGTTGCTGCTTTCTTT. Amino acid sequence: CSAPDRVAAFF.

This chain links TRBV19 with TRBJ2-7; TRBD1 agrees at 8 bases. The CDR3 extends over 13 amino acids. V shed 3 bases, J shed 3 bases, and the junction held 1 base outside the gene matches. In germline, CDR1 is LNHDA, CDR2 SQIVND (reference sequence). CDR3 loop: CASSIGQGYEQYF. The DNA of the CDR3 is TGTGCCAGTAGTATCGGACAGGGCTACGAGCAGTACTTC. Combining the CDR3 with reference TRBV19 and TRBJ2-7 gives the whole variable domain DGGITQSPKYLFRKEGQNVTLSCEQNLNHDAMYWYRQDPGQGLRLIYYSQIVNDFQKGDIAEGYSVSREKKESFPLTVTSAQKNPTAFYLCASSIGQGYEQYFGPGTRLTVT.

The chain is built from TRBV4-1 and TRBJ1-1; no reliable D call. Germline-derived CDR1 and CDR2 are MGHRA and YSYEKL. The V and J ends lost 4 bases and 2 bases respectively, with 11 bases between them. The CDR3 runs 14 residues. The CDR3 nucleotides are TGCGCCAGCAGCCCCGGGGAAGGAAACACTGAAGCTTTCTTT. It is translated as CASSPGEGNTEAFF.

V gene TRBV4-1 combines with J gene TRBJ1-1; 7 bases fit TRBD1. Germline V gives CDR1 MGHRA, CDR2 YSYEKL. The ends lost 3 bases at V and 0 bases at J; junction bases unmatched: 4. The CDR3 is 15 residues long. The CDR3 DNA sequence: TGCGCCAGCAGCCATGCAGGGGGAATGAACACTGAAGCTTTCTTT. This translates into CASSHAGGMNTEAFF.

This chain connects TRBV7-9 to TRBJ2-1, with unresolved D. This CDR3 spans 13 amino acids. Looked up from germline, CDR1 is SEHNR and CDR2 is FQNEAQ (reference sequence). Trimming removed 1 base from V and 7 bases from J, with 8 bases in between. This CDR3 reads CASSLESGNEQFF. In DNA form, the CDR3 reads TGTGCCAGCAGCTTAGAATCAGGAAATGAGCAGTTCTTC.

J is TRBJ2-7 and V is TRBV5-1, with D possibly TRBD2 on 6 matching bases. Deletions cut 5 bases from V and 5 bases from J, with 20 bases between. Germline CDR1 and CDR2: SGHRS and YFSETQ. The CDR3 runs 15 residues. CDR3 DNA sequence: TGCGCCAGCAGGGCGGGGACTCCCGTACTCGACGAGCAGTACTTC. It translates to CASRAGTPVLDEQYF.

The chain has TRBV19 and TRBJ1-2; 9 bases agree with TRBD1. With V trimmed by 5 bases and J by 1 base, 8 bases remained unmatched. There are 16 residues in the CDR3. Germline V gives CDR1 LNHDA, CDR2 SQIVND (reference sequence). This CDR3 reads CASSGPTGGINYGYTF. As DNA, the CDR3 is TGTGCCAGTAGTGGTCCCACAGGGGGCATTAACTATGGCTACACCTTC.

The chain employs TRBV6-5 and TRBJ1-5; TRBD1 aligns across 8 bases. The CDR3 contains 15 residues. V lost 2 bases, J lost 9 bases, and 9 bases stayed unmatched. The V gene's germline CDR1 is MNHEY and CDR2 SVGAGI. The CDR3 reads CASSYGSQGAWPQHF. The CDR3 DNA follows: TGTGCCAGCAGTTACGGTTCCCAGGGGGCTTGGCCCCAGCATTTT.

V and J are TRBV27 and TRBJ2-2, with TRBD2 matching over 11 bases. CDR1 is MNHEY and CDR2 is SMNVEV in the germline V gene (reference sequence). Germline trimming cut 8 bases from V and 3 bases from J; bases unmatched to any gene: 11. The CDR3 is 17 residues long. CDR3 sequence: CASRKTSGAVYTGELFF. Written as DNA, the CDR3 is TGTGCCAGCCGCAAGACTAGCGGGGCGGTTTACACCGGGGAGCTGTTTTTT.

This chain uses TRBV7-6 with TRBJ1-2; D is possibly TRBD1 (5 bases). The germline V gene has CDR1 SGHVS and CDR2 FNYEAQ. The V and J ends lost 4 bases and 2 bases respectively, with 14 bases between them. CDR3 length: 15 residues. Written as DNA, the CDR3 is TGTGCCAGCAGCTCCCAGGGAGGATTCAACTATGGCTACACCTTC. Translating gives CASSSQGGFNYGYTF.

The chain uses TRBV10-3 and TRBJ1-2; D might be TRBD1 (5 bases). V gave up 2 bases and J gave up 2 bases, with 12 bases separating them. The length of the CDR3 is 15 residues. Per germline, CDR1 ENHRY and CDR2 SYGVKD. The CDR3 bases are TGTGCCATCAGTGAGGCGGGGGGTTTGAACTATGGCTACACCTTC. Translation: CAISEAGGLNYGYTF.

The CDR3 region is CATSRDPIQPQHF. In DNA form, the CDR3 reads TGTGCCACCAGCAGAGATCCTATCCAGCCCCAGCATTTT. The genes are TRBV15 and TRBJ1-5; D uncertain. The V gene lost 0 bases and the J gene lost 7 bases, with 7 bases spanning the gap. The CDR3 sequence is 13 residues long. Germline CDR1 LNHNV, CDR2 YYDKDF (reference sequence).

J is TRBJ1-2 and V is TRBV10-3; D uncertain. This CDR3 has 12 amino acids. Germline V gene data show CDR1 as ENHRY and CDR2 as SYGVKD. CDR3 sequence (DNA): TGTGCAGATCGGAGGGAAGACGGGGGCTACACCTTC. This translates into CADRREDGGYTF.

The V gene is TRBV7-2, the J gene TRBJ1-3, with D hard to call. The CDR3 contains 12 residues. Germline V gives CDR1 SGHTA, CDR2 FQGNSA. Trimming took 5 bases from V and 4 from J, leaving 6 bases between them. The CDR3 sequence: CASSPQGNTIYF. In nucleotides, the CDR3 is TGTGCCAGCAGCCCCCAGGGAAACACCATATATTTT.

V gene TRBV9 combines with J gene TRBJ1-5, with 7 bases matching TRBD1. Germline CDR1 is SGDLS and CDR2 is YYNGEE. The CDR3 has 15 residues. V trimming: 4 bases; J trimming: 1 base; junction bases outside the gene matches: 5. This CDR3 is CASSPTGLSNQPQHF. CDR3 bases: TGTGCCAGCAGCCCGACAGGGTTGAGCAATCAGCCCCAGCATTTT.

This clone appeared a single time. V and J are TRBV10-3 and TRBJ1-5, with D possibly TRBD1 on 5 matching bases. The germline CDR1 and CDR2 sequences are ENHRY and SYGVKD. Trimming cost V 1 base and J 0 bases, with 10 bases left between them. The CDR3 runs 16 residues. The CDR3 bases are TGTGCCATCAGTGAGTGGGGGGAGTATAGCAATCAGCCCCAGCATTTT. Translated, it gives CAISEWGEYSNQPQHF.

This clone was picked up a small number of times. The CDR3: CAIMNERGGAKEQYF. Here the CDR3 DNA reads TGTGCCATCATGAACGAACGCGGGGGGGCAAAGGAGCAGTACTTC. The chain links TRBV10-3 to TRBJ2-7; 9 bases match TRBD2. This CDR3 spans 15 amino acids. After removal of 7 bases from V and 7 bases from J, the junction contained 14 bases not matched to a gene. The germline CDR1 and CDR2 sequences are ENHRY and SYGVKD.